What follows are 8 T cell receptor beta chains derived from one specimen sequenced in a study of Ad26.COV2.S vaccination and SARS-CoV-2 variants. Treatment: some 20 received Ad26.COV2.S at low or high dose, single or two shots; about 5 received placebo; per-sample allocation not given. Repertoires come from day 63 after the first vaccine or placebo injection. Only in-frame clones appear in the TCRdb table, and some are missing; sequencing was by immunoSEQ multiplex PCR. The sample lists about 330,000 clones; roughly 90% were seen once. Sequences were derived from peripheral blood, sampled in a trial of Ad26.COV2.S vaccine versus placebo. The receptors were gathered from a person between 18 and 65 years old who received the Ad26.COV2.S COVID-19 vaccine or a placebo.

This chain uses TRBV7-9 with TRBJ1-4; D unresolved. CDR3 length: 12 residues. V lost 6 bases and J lost 4, with 6 bases in between. CDR1 is SEHNR, CDR2 FQNEAQ, per germline (reference sequence). CDR3: CASSGVNEKLFF. The CDR3 coding sequence is TGTGCCAGCAGTGGGGTTAATGAAAAACTGTTTTTT.

This clone came up once. The chain employs TRBV10-3 and TRBJ2-3; D is unclear. V lost 10 bases, J lost 3 bases, and 14 bases lay in between. Germline lookup yields CDR1 ENHRY and CDR2 SYGVKD. This CDR3 has 13 residues. CDR3 region: CATRWLLTDTQYF. The CDR3 DNA reads TGTGCCACCCGATGGTTGCTAACAGATACGCAGTATTTT.

The chain is built from TRBV11-2 and TRBJ1-1; D call uncertain. V was pared by 4 bases and J by 2 bases, with 11 bases between. Germline V lookup: CDR1 SGHAT, CDR2 FQNNGV. The CDR3 spans 14 residues. The CDR3 DNA reads as TGTGCCAGCAGCTCCAAAGGACCTAACACTGAAGCTTTCTTT. Protein sequence: CASSSKGPNTEAFF.

A single count supports this clone. The chain couples TRBV29-1 to TRBJ2-1; 8 nucleotides line up with TRBD2. Germline V gene data show CDR1 as SQVTM and CDR2 as ANQGSEA. The V gene end was trimmed by 4 bases and the J gene end by 0 bases; junction bases not matched to a gene: 8. The CDR3 consists of 16 residues. Here the CDR3 reads CSVARAGGSSYNEQFF. CDR3 sequence (DNA): TGCAGCGTTGCGAGGGCGGGGGGAAGCTCCTACAATGAGCAGTTCTTC.

The chain combines TRBV19 with TRBJ2-7, with 7 nucleotides matching TRBD2. CDR1 is LNHDA and CDR2 is SQIVND in the germline V gene (reference sequence). The CDR3 consists of 14 residues. Trimming cost V 4 bases and J 4 bases; bases outside gene matches: 7. For the CDR3, the DNA is TGTGCCAGTAGTAATCCGGGGGGACCTTACGAGCAGTACGTC. It translates to CASSNPGGPYEQYV.

The rearrangement uses TRBV2 and TRBJ2-1; D may be TRBD1 (6 bases). Germline loops: CDR1 SNHLY, CDR2 FYNNEI. The germline V and J ends were trimmed by 4 bases and 7 bases, with 20 bases remaining between them. CDR3 length equals 16 residues. The CDR3 DNA follows: TGTGCCAGCAGTGGGTTTAGCAGGGGCCTACGGAATGAGCAGTTCTTC. Translating gives CASSGFSRGLRNEQFF.

The rearrangement links TRBV5-1 to TRBJ2-6; D is possibly TRBD1 (5 bases). Trimming shortened V by 2 bases and J by 0 bases, and 9 bases separated the two germline ends. Germline V gives CDR1 SGHRS, CDR2 YFSETQ. There are 16 residues in the CDR3. CDR3 sequence reads: CASSLGEASGANVLTF. The CDR3 DNA follows: TGCGCCAGCAGCTTAGGGGAAGCCTCTGGGGCCAACGTCCTGACTTTC.

The chain is built from TRBV4-3 and TRBJ1-1; TRBD1 agrees at 7 bases. Germline CDR1 reads LGHNA; CDR2 reads YSLEER. The CDR3 runs 17 residues. After removal of 0 bases from V and 4 bases from J, the junction contained 11 bases not matched to a gene. The CDR3 region has the DNA TGCGCCAGCAGCCAAGATAGAGACAGGGAGGAGAGCACTGAAGCTTTCTTT. This codes for CASSQDRDREESTEAFF.